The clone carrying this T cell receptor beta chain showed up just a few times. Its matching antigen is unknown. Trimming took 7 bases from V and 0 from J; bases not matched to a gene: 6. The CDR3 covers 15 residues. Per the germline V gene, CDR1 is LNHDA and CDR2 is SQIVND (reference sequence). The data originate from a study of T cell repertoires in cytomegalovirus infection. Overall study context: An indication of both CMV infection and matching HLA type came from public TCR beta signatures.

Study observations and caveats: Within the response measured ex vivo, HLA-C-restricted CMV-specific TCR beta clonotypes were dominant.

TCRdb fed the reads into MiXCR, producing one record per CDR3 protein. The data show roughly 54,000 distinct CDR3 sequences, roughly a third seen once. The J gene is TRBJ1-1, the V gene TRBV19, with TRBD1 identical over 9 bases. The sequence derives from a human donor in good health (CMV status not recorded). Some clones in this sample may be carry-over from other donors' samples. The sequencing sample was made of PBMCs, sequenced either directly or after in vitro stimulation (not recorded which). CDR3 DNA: TGTGCCAGTAACCGCGGGACAGGGCTGAACACTGAAGCTTTCTTT. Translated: CASNRGTGLNTEAFF.